The 31 T cell receptor beta chains below come from one sample, sequenced in a study of blood T cell repertoires in COVID-19. TCRdb's table, derived via immunoSEQ multiplex PCR, lists solely in-frame clones and lacks some. This sample has around 67,000 clones; about 86% occur once, and the top ten carry more than 1.5%. Sequencing was carried out using peripheral blood. These receptors were obtained from an elderly woman with active or convalescent COVID-19.

The chain combines TRBV12-3 or TRBV12-4 with TRBJ1-1; perhaps TRBD1 as D (5 bases). Trimming removed 5 bases from V and 5 bases from J, with 12 bases in between. The CDR3 length is 13 residues. Written as DNA, the CDR3 is TGTGCCAGCAGTGACAGCACCAGTACTGAAGCTTTCTTT. Protein product: CASSDSTSTEAFF.

The chain uses TRBV7-2 and TRBJ1-5, with unresolved D. The germline V gene has CDR1 SGHTA and CDR2 FQGNSA. V gave up 1 base and J gave up 6 bases, with 13 bases separating them. This CDR3 contains 15 residues. CDR3 residues: CASSLDPGSPQPQHF. DNA of the CDR3: TGTGCCAGCAGCTTAGATCCGGGTTCGCCTCAGCCCCAGCATTTT.

The chain joins TRBV9 to TRBJ2-5; 7 bases agree with TRBD1. This CDR3 region has 14 residues. Germline V lookup: CDR1 SGDLS, CDR2 YYNGEE. The ends lost 0 bases at V and 1 base at J; junction bases unmatched: 0. CDR3 region: CASSVDRGQETQYF. In nucleotides, the CDR3 is TGTGCCAGCAGCGTAGACAGGGGCCAAGAGACCCAGTACTTC. The full variable domain, in which reference TRBV9 and TRBJ2-5 provide the parts outside the CDR3, is DSGVTQTPKHLITATGQRVTLRCSPRSGDLSVYWYQQSLDQGLQFLIQYYNGEERAKGNILERFSAQQFPDLHSELNLSSLELGDSALYFCASSVDRGQETQYFGPGTRLLVL.

The J gene is TRBJ1-4, the V gene TRBV4-1, with 10 bases identical to TRBD1. Unmatched junction bases numbered 12, after V lost 1 base and J lost 10 bases. Germline CDR1 is MGHRA and CDR2 is YSYEKL. The CDR3 totals 17 residues. CDR3: CASSQVLGGTGVGKLFF. The CDR3 nucleotides are TGCGCCAGCAGCCAAGTCCTTGGGGGGACAGGGGTGGGAAAACTGTTTTTT.

The V call is TRBV4-3, the J call TRBJ2-2; perhaps TRBD2 as D (6 bases). Germline-derived CDR1 and CDR2 are LGHNA and YSLEER. With 6 bases removed from V and 5 bases from J, the gap between germline ends came to 16 bases. This CDR3 has 15 residues. DNA for the CDR3: TGCGCCAGCAGTGGTGAGGAGGGTCGAACCGGGGAGCTGTTTTTT. It specifies CASSGEEGRTGELFF.

The rearrangement uses TRBV4-3 and TRBJ2-1, with 7 nucleotides matching TRBD1. Germline CDR1 LGHNA, CDR2 YSLEER. CDR3 length equals 15 residues. With V trimmed by 4 bases and J by 8 bases, 11 bases remained unmatched. DNA of the CDR3: TGCGCCAGCAGCCTCTTCGGACAGGCTGAGGATGAGCAGTTCTTC. Protein product: CASSLFGQAEDEQFF.

The V and J genes are TRBV7-2 and TRBJ2-5, with TRBD2 matching over 9 bases. The CDR3 sequence is 18 residues long. V was pared by 3 bases and J by 2 bases, with 13 bases of the junction left unmatched. Germline V gene sequence: CDR1 SGHTA, CDR2 FQGNSA. CDR3 nucleotides: TGTGCCAGCAGCTTGGAGGGTTGGCTAGCGGGACGACAAGAGACCCAGTACTTC. Encoded protein: CASSLEGWLAGRQETQYF.

This CDR3 reads CAWGWTSGGTWGETQYF. The CDR3 DNA is TGTGCCTGGGGGTGGACTAGCGGAGGGACTTGGGGAGAGACCCAGTACTTC. The chain has TRBV30 and TRBJ2-5; 10 nucleotides align to TRBD2. Losses at the gene ends were 5 bases for V and 4 bases for J; bases not matched to a gene: 16. This CDR3 has 17 amino acids. From germline, CDR1 is GTSNPN and CDR2 SVGIG (reference sequence).

V gene TRBV6-5 combines with J gene TRBJ1-3; D gene uncertain. Germline V lookup: CDR1 MNHEY, CDR2 SVGAGI. The CDR3 extends over 15 amino acids. V shed 0 bases and J shed 1 base, with 7 bases lying between them. The CDR3 DNA sequence: TGTGCCAGCAGTTACTCAGCAGGTTCTGGAAACACCATATATTTT. This gives the protein CASSYSAGSGNTIYF.

The CDR3, as DNA: TGTGCCAGCAGCCAAGCCGAGGGGGCCAAGCCCCAGCATTTT. This translates into CASSQAEGAKPQHF. The chain carries TRBV3-1 (or the pseudogene TRBV3-2) and TRBJ1-5; 7 bases fit TRBD1. The length of the CDR3 is 14 residues. The junction had 5 bases not matched to a gene; V was cut back by 1 base and J by 8 bases. Germline V gene lookup returns CDR1 LGHDT and CDR2 YNNKEL (reference sequence).

The CDR3 coding sequence is TGTGCTAGTGGTTCCCAGGGGGACGCCGAGCAGTACTTC. This sequence encodes CASGSQGDAEQYF. The chain links TRBV12-5 to TRBJ2-7; 7 bases agree with TRBD1. V lost 4 bases to trimming and J lost 6 bases; unmatched junction nucleotides: 6. CDR3 length equals 13 residues. Germline V gives CDR1 LGHNT, CDR2 FRNRAP.

The chain has TRBV7-9 and TRBJ2-2, with D uncertain. Looked up from germline, CDR1 is SEHNR and CDR2 is FQNEAQ (reference sequence). The CDR3 is made up of 13 amino acids. V lost 4 bases, J lost 5 bases, and 8 bases lay in between. The CDR3 DNA follows: TGTGCCAGCAGCTCCACAAATACCGGGGAGCTGTTTTTT. Residues: CASSSTNTGELFF.

This clone was picked up a small number of times. V usage is TRBV9 and J usage is TRBJ1-3; no reliable D call. CDR1 is SGDLS and CDR2 is YYNGEE in the germline V gene. Trimming took 3 bases from V and 2 from J, leaving 9 bases between them. CDR3 length: 14 residues. The CDR3 sequence: CASSAFTAGNTIYF. For the CDR3, the DNA is TGTGCCAGCAGCGCCTTTACAGCTGGAAACACCATATATTTT.

This clone was detected a few times. The chain combines TRBV6-1 with TRBJ1-4, with a weak D call TRBD1 (5 bases). There are 13 residues in the CDR3. V was trimmed by 0 bases and J by 7 bases, leaving 6 bases between them. The germline gives CDR1 MNHNS, CDR2 SASEGT. The CDR3 is CASSEAGVEKLFF. The CDR3 region has the DNA TGTGCCAGCAGTGAAGCAGGGGTTGAAAAACTGTTTTTT.

This chain connects TRBV27 to TRBJ1-3; possibly TRBD1 for D (6 bases). From germline, CDR1 is MNHEY and CDR2 SMNVEV (reference sequence). The CDR3 is 15 amino acids. The V and J ends lost 5 bases and 2 bases respectively, with 13 bases between them. DNA of the CDR3: TGTGCCAGCAGTCTCGGGGGGGGCCCTGGAAACACCATATATTTT. Translating gives CASSLGGGPGNTIYF.

The chain couples TRBV29-1 to TRBJ2-1; 10 bases line up with TRBD2. The ends lost 6 bases at V and 4 bases at J; junction bases unmatched: 9. The CDR3 is made up of 15 amino acids. Germline loops: CDR1 SQVTM, CDR2 ANQGSEA. CDR3 sequence (DNA): TGCAGCGTCGTACTAGCGGGATTCCGATACAATGAGCAGTTCTTC. This encodes CSVVLAGFRYNEQFF.

The chain has TRBV3-1 (or the pseudogene TRBV3-2) and TRBJ2-7, with 14 nucleotides matching TRBD2. The CDR3 is 14 residues long. Germline V CDR1 and CDR2: LGHDT, YNNKEL (reference sequence). Trimming took 6 bases from V and 2 from J; bases not matched to a gene: 0. CDR3 bases: TGTGCCAGCAGGACTAGCGGGGGGGCCTACGAGCAGTACTTC. This encodes CASRTSGGAYEQYF.

The gene calls are TRBV27 and TRBJ1-2, with 7 bases matching TRBD1. CDR3 length: 14 residues. V lost 6 bases, J lost 4 bases, and 8 bases stayed unmatched. Germline values: CDR1 MNHEY, CDR2 SMNVEV (reference sequence). The DNA for the CDR3 is TGTGCCAGCAGCGTAGGGGGCAGGGGCTATGGCTACACCTTC. Its translation is CASSVGGRGYGYTF.

J is TRBJ2-1 and V is TRBV6-2 or TRBV6-3, with D maybe TRBD2 (6 bases). CDR1 is MNHEY, CDR2 SVGEGT, per germline. CDR3 length: 15 amino acids. With 6 bases removed from V and 9 bases from J, the gap between germline ends came to 21 bases. The CDR3: CASSPPLGGVAEQFF. The CDR3 region has the DNA TGTGCCAGCAGCCCCCCCCTGGGGGGAGTAGCTGAGCAGTTCTTC.

This rearrangement joins TRBV5-1 to TRBJ2-1; D perhaps matches TRBD1 (5 bases). The germline gives CDR1 SGHRS, CDR2 YFSETQ. This CDR3 contains 15 residues. V was clipped by 0 bases and J by 5 bases, with 12 bases between them. For the CDR3, the DNA is TGCGCCAGCAGCTTGGCCGTAAGGGGTAACAATGAGCAGTTCTTC. As protein: CASSLAVRGNNEQFF.

V and J are TRBV11-2 and TRBJ1-6, with D possibly TRBD1 on 6 matching bases. V shed 5 bases and J shed 3 bases, with 20 bases lying between them. The CDR3 is 18 residues long. Germline assignment: CDR1 SGHAT and CDR2 FQNNGV. The CDR3 DNA reads as TGTGCCAGCAGCCCATTAGGGACAAGCGCCATCTATAATTCACCCCTCCACTTT. This gives the protein CASSPLGTSAIYNSPLHF.

The chain links TRBV5-1 to TRBJ2-3; possible D gene TRBD2, 5 bases. V was pared by 3 bases and J by 1 base, with 9 bases between. This CDR3 is 14 amino acids long. Germline values: CDR1 SGHRS, CDR2 YFSETQ. CDR3 DNA: TGCGCCAGCAGCTCGGTCGGGGGCACAGATACGCAGTATTTT. This codes for CASSSVGGTDTQYF.

The rearrangement joins TRBV28 to TRBJ1-2, with TRBD1 as a possible D gene (5 bases). The CDR3 sequence is 12 residues long. CDR1 is MDHEN, CDR2 SYDVKM, per germline. Trimming left V 3 bases short and J 4 bases short, with 6 bases between. This CDR3 reads CASSFQGYGYTF. CDR3 coding DNA: TGTGCCAGCAGTTTCCAGGGCTATGGCTACACCTTC.

The V and J genes are TRBV18 and TRBJ2-5, with 12 nucleotides matching TRBD2. With 3 bases clipped from V and 1 base from J, the junction kept 6 bases outside the gene matches. Per germline, CDR1 KGHSH and CDR2 LQKENI. CDR3 size: 17 residues. CDR3 DNA sequence: TGTGCCAGCTCACCCCTAGGGACTAGCGGGCTCCAAGAGACCCAGTACTTC. Translating it yields CASSPLGTSGLQETQYF.

The V gene is TRBV7-2, the J gene TRBJ2-2; the D gene is possibly TRBD1 (6 bases). V lost 4 bases and J 3 bases, leaving 15 bases between the germline ends. The CDR3 totals 16 residues. Germline V CDR1 and CDR2: SGHTA, FQGNSA. The CDR3 loop is CASSSQGGPYTGELFF. In DNA, the CDR3 is TGTGCCAGCAGCTCACAGGGCGGACCCTACACCGGGGAGCTGTTTTTT.

The chain employs TRBV4-1 and TRBJ1-1; 9 nucleotides line up with TRBD1. The V segment lost 0 bases and the J segment 3 bases; nucleotides outside the gene matches: 2. The CDR3 covers 15 residues. Germline V gene sequence: CDR1 MGHRA, CDR2 YSYEKL. The CDR3 protein is CASSQERQGDTEAFF. CDR3 DNA sequence: TGCGCCAGCAGCCAAGAGCGACAGGGGGACACTGAAGCTTTCTTT.

This sequence joins TRBV11-3 and TRBJ2-5; D might be TRBD2 (6 bases). The V gene's germline CDR1 is SGHNT and CDR2 YENEEA. The CDR3 contains 14 residues. Trimming left V 5 bases short and J 5 bases short, with 15 bases between. DNA of the CDR3: TGTGCCAGCAGCCCGGCGGGGTTCCGGGAGACCCAGTACTTC. Amino acids: CASSPAGFRETQYF. The full variable domain, rest sourced from reference TRBV11-3 and TRBJ2-5, is EAGVVQSPRYKIIEKKQPVAFWCNPISGHNTLYWYLQNLGQGPELLIRYENEEAVDDSQLPKDRFSAERLKGVDSTLKIQPAELGDSAVYLCASSPAGFRETQYFGPGTRLLVL.

The V gene is TRBV5-1, the J gene TRBJ2-5; 12 positions agree with TRBD2. Germline trimming cut 0 bases from V and 1 base from J; bases unmatched to any gene: 1. CDR3 length: 16 amino acids. CDR1 SGHRS and CDR2 YFSETQ come from the germline V gene. The CDR3 DNA reads TGCGCCAGCAGCTTGGCTAGCGGGAGGGCCCAAGAGACCCAGTACTTC. Its protein product is CASSLASGRAQETQYF. Drawing the rest from reference TRBV5-1 and TRBJ2-5, the complete variable domain is KAGVTQTPRYLIKTRGQQVTLSCSPISGHRSVSWYQQTPGQGLQFLFEYFSETQRNKGNFPGRFSGRQFSNSRSEMNVSTLELGDSALYLCASSLASGRAQETQYFGPGTRLLVL.

The chain employs TRBV5-1 and TRBJ2-3, with 8 bases lining up with TRBD2. Unmatched junction bases numbered 4, after V lost 2 bases and J lost 2 bases. CDR1 SGHRS and CDR2 YFSETQ come from the germline V gene. The CDR3 spans 15 residues. CDR3 sequence reads: CASSLLAGTTDTQYF. CDR3 in DNA: TGCGCCAGCAGCTTATTAGCGGGAACCACAGATACGCAGTATTTT.

The table lists this clone with a few counts. The chain is built from TRBV7-2 and TRBJ2-2, with 7 bases fitting TRBD1. Trimming took 5 bases from V and 5 from J; bases not matched to a gene: 8. This CDR3 is 15 amino acids long. Germline CDR1 reads SGHTA; CDR2 reads FQGNSA. CDR3 coding DNA: TGTGCCAGCAGCCCGACCGGGACAGAGACCGGGGAGCTGTTTTTT. It codes for CASSPTGTETGELFF.

The chain is built from TRBV3-1 (or the pseudogene TRBV3-2) and TRBJ2-1; 9 bases fit TRBD2. CDR3 length: 16 residues. The V gene end was trimmed by 4 bases and the J gene end by 0 bases; junction bases not matched to a gene: 4. Germline-derived CDR1 and CDR2 are LGHDT and YNNKEL (reference sequence). Here the CDR3 DNA reads TGTGCCAGCAGCCCGCTAGCGGGGAACTCCTACAATGAGCAGTTCTTC. This encodes CASSPLAGNSYNEQFF.